The sequence of this TCR beta chain was determined in a study of beta chain features in type 1 diabetes (dated by TCRdb to between 2018 and 2020). General notes on the study: Patients and healthy donors did not differ in mean age, gender distribution, total cell number or subset yield. A total of roughly 98,000,000 sorted cells were examined across all samples, and RNA yield correlated strongly with the number of cells per subset. The study compared the TCRB repertoires of sorted circulating CD4+ T cell subsets in recently diagnosed type 1 diabetes patients with those in matched healthy donors. Whereas all 28 donors provided naive and central memory subsets, regulatory and stem cell-like memory subsets were isolated from just 8 patients and about 8 healthy donors.

V trim: 6 bases; J trim: 3 bases; unmatched bases: 4. The germline V gene gives CDR1 as SQVTM and CDR2 as ANQGSEA. The CDR3 has 12 amino acids, counting the end cysteine and phenylalanine. Only CDR3 DNA is held: 36 bases, read in frame from base 1. All of the isolated RNA was reverse transcribed with the High Capacity cDNA Reverse Transcription Kit, so expressed TCRB transcripts were sequenced. Naive, central memory and regulatory T cell samples underwent deep immunoSEQ sequencing, averaging roughly 3.3 million total reads per sample. After sorted cells were lysed in RLT buffer, RNA was extracted with DNase-treated RNeasy Micro or Mini kits, with the choice depending on cell number. To prevent cross-contamination, each cell subset was processed individually, whereas patient and healthy donor samples were processed jointly. Using the immunoSEQ multiplex PCR, TCRB sequences were amplified from cDNA into 87-bp fragments spanning the CDR3 region. Sequencing of the amplicons was performed on the Illumina HiSeq platform. The paper's processing steps were these. PCR bias was computationally corrected using synthetic template baselines, reads within Hamming distance 2 were collapsed, and singletons that could not be merged were discarded. Reads were aligned against IMGT so that V, D and J genes, CDR3 length and insertions or deletions at six rearrangement sites could be assigned. Clonotype counts were normalized to sorted cell number within each subset before computing true diversity and Gini coefficients with the tcR R package. The overlap coefficient, calculated on TCRB nucleotide sequences, was used to measure repertoire sharing. Out-of-frame TCRB sequences from naive cells were analyzed to stand in for the pre-selection repertoire. Entries here come from immuneACCESS through TCRdb and include only in-frame sequences with V and J called. Some clones fail to appear in such tables; in the studies checked, an unresolved V gene covers under half of the shortfall, and the cause of the remainder is unknown. V, J and clone size are those of that table, while D and trimming were read from the DNA. The sample table contains about 900,000 clones; only one count was recorded for roughly 16% of them. The top ten clonotypes cover roughly 0.025% of the sample.

A single peripheral blood draw of around 120 mL on average was collected from each donor into heparinised tubes. A BD FACSAria II was used to sort naive, central memory, regulatory and stem cell-like memory CD4+ T cells with a panel that included CD45RO, CCR7, CD25, CD127, CD95 and CD27. Purity was above 98% for every sorted population. Right away, PBMCs were isolated by Lymphoprep density gradient centrifugation and were stained directly, with no culture step. So that batch effects would be minimized, each experiment stained and sorted samples in pairs, pairing one healthy donor with one patient. On the study overall, not on this receptor specifically: The naive, central memory and regulatory TCRB repertoires appeared to resemble one another more closely among patients than among healthy donors. Sequencing cDNA rather than genomic DNA could over-represent highly expressing activated cells, although activation and CD3 levels did not differ between groups. Patients with type 1 diabetes made fewer insertions and deleted more nucleotides at VDJ recombination sites, implying thymic rearrangement abnormalities. A moderate but significant shortening of TCRB CDR3 length was observed in type 1 diabetes patients in all four CD4+ subsets. PCR may preferentially amplify shorter templates, but because patient and control samples were amplified and corrected together, any resulting skew would affect both groups equally. Only small numbers of individuals were included in the HLA sub-analyses, which left unresolved whether HLA type had any influence on TCRB rearrangement.

This clone was found a few times. There is no known antigen for this receptor. No base-level quality is on record; no much larger clone is a single base apart. Other DNA sequences in the sample encode the same CDR3. The chain is assembled from TRBV29-1 and TRBJ2-5, and 7 junction bases match TRBD1. This TCR was recovered from a woman younger than 35 in good health. The specimen sequenced was naive CD4+ T cells from blood. Explained via the paper, the cell subset or site label denotes: true naive CD4+ T cells. In nucleotide form, the sequence is TGCAGCGTCAGAACAGGGGAAGAGACCCAGTACTTC. It translates to CSVRTGEETQYF.